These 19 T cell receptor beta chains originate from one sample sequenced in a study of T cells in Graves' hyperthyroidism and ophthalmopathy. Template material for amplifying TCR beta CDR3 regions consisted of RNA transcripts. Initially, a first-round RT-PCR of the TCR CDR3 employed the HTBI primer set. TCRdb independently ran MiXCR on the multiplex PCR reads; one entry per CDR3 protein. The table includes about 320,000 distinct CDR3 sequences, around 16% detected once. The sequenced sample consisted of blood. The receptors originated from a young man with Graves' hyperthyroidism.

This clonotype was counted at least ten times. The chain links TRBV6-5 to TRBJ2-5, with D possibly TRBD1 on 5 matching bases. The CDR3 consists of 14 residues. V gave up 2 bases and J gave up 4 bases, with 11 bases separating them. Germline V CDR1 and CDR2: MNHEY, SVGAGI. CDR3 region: CASSYDWGSETQYF. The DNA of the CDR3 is TGTGCCAGCAGTTACGATTGGGGCTCAGAGACCCAGTACTTC.

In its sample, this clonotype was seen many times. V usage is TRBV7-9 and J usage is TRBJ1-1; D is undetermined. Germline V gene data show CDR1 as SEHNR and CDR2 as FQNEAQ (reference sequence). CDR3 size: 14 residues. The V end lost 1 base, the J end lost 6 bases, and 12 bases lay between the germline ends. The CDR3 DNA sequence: TGTGCCAGCAGCTTAGTGGGGTTACCCGCTGAAGCTTTCTTT. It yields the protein CASSLVGLPAEAFF.

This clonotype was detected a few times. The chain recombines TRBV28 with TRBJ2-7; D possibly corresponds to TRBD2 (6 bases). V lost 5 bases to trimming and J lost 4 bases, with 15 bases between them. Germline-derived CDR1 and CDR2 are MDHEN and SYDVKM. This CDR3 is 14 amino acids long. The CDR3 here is CASSPGLTYYEQYF. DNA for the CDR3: TGTGCCAGCAGTCCGGGACTTACCTATTACGAGCAGTACTTC. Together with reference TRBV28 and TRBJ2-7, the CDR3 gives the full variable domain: DVKVTQSSRYLVKRTGEKVFLECVQDMDHENMFWYRQDPGLGLRLIYFSYDVKMKEKGDIPEGYSVSREKKERFSLILESASTNQTSMYLCASSPGLTYYEQYFGPGTRLTVT.

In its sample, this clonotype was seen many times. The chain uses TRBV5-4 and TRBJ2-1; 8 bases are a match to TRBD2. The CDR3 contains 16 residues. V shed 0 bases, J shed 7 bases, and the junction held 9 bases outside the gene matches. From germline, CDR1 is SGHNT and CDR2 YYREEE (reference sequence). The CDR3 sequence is CASSLGTGGRGNEQFF. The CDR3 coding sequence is TGTGCCAGCAGCTTGGGTACGGGAGGGCGGGGAAATGAGCAGTTCTTC.

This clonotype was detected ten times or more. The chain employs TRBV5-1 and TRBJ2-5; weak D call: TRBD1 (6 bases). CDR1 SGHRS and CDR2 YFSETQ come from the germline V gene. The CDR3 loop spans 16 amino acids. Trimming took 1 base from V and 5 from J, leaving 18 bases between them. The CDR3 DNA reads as TGCGCCAGCAGCTTGTGGAACAGTCCAAGGGGGGAGACCCAGTACTTC. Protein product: CASSLWNSPRGETQYF.

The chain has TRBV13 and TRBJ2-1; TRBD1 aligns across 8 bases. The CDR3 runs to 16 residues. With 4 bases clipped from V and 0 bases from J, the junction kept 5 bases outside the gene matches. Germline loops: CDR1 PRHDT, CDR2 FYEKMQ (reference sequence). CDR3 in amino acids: CASSSGTGNSYNEQFF. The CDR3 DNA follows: TGTGCCAGCAGCTCGGGGACAGGAAACTCCTACAATGAGCAGTTCTTC.

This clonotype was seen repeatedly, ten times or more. The CDR3 protein is CASSELWNEQFF. CDR3 nucleotide sequence: TGTGCCAGCAGTGAACTGTGGAATGAGCAGTTCTTC. This chain links TRBV2 with TRBJ2-1, with D uncertain. V lost 2 bases, J lost 7 bases, and 6 bases lay in between. The CDR3 length is 12 residues. Germline assignment: CDR1 SNHLY and CDR2 FYNNEI.

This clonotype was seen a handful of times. The CDR3 loop reads CASRDFTDTQYF. The CDR3 region has the DNA TGCGCCAGCAGGGACTTCACAGATACGCAGTATTTT. The chain employs TRBV10-2 and TRBJ2-3; TRBD2 is a possible D gene (5 bases). The CDR3 runs to 12 residues. V lost 6 bases and J lost 2, with 6 bases in between. Germline V gives CDR1 WSHSY, CDR2 SAAADI.

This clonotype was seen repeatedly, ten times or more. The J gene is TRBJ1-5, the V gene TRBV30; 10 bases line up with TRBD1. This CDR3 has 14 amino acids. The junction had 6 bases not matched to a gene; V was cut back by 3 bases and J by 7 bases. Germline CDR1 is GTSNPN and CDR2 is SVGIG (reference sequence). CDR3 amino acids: CAWSGQGVRQPQHF. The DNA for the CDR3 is TGTGCCTGGAGCGGACAGGGGGTACGACAGCCCCAGCATTTT.

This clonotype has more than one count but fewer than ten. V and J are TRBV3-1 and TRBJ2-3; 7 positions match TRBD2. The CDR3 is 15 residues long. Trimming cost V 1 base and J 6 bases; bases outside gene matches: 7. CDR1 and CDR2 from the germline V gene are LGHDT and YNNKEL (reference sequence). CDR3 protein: CASSQGGRAVDTQYF. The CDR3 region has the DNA TGTGCCAGCAGCCAAGGGGGGAGGGCCGTGGATACGCAGTATTTT.

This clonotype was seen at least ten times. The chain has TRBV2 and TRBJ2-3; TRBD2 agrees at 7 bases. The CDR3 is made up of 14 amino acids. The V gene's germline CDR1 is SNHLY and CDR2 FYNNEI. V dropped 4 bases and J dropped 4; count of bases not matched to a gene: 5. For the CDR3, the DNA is TGTGCCAGCAGTGGACTAGCCCACGCAGATACGCAGTATTTT. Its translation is CASSGLAHADTQYF.

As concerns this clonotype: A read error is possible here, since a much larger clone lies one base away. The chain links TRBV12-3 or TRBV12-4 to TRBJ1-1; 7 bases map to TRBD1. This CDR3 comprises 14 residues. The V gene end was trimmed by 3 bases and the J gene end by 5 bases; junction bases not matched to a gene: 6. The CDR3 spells CASSLRGGETEAFF. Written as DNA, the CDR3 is TGTGCCAGCAGTTTGAGAGGGGGCGAGACTGAAGCTTTCTTT.

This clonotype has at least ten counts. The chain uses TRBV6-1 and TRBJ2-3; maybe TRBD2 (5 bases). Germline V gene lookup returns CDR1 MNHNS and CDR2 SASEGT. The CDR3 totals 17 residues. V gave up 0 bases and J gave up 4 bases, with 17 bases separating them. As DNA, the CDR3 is TGTGCCAGCAGTGAAGCGCCAGAGGGCTTTGGGTCAGATACGCAGTATTTT. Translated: CASSEAPEGFGSDTQYF.

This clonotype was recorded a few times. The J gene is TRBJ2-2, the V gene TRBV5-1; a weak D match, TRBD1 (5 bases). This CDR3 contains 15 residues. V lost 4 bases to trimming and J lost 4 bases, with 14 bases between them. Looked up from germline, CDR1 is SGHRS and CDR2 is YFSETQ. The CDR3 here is CASSARVGGTGELFF. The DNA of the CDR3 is TGCGCCAGCAGCGCCAGGGTTGGCGGCACCGGGGAGCTGTTTTTT.

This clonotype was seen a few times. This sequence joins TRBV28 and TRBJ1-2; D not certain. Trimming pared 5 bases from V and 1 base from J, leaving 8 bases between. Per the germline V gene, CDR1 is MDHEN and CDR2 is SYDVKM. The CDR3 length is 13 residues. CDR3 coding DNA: TGTGCCAGCAGTGCCCACAGTAACTATGGCTACACCTTC. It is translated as CASSAHSNYGYTF.

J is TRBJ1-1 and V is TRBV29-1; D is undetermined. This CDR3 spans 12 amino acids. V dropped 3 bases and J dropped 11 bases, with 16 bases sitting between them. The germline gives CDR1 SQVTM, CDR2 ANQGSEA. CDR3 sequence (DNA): TGCAGCGTTGATACCTCCTTGGGTCCCGCTTTCTTT. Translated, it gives CSVDTSLGPAFF.

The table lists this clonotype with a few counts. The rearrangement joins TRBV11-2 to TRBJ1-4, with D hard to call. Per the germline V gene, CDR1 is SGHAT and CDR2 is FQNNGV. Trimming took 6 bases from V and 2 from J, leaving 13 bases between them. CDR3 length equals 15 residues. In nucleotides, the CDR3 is TGTGCCAGCAGTGCCGCCCCCGGGACTAATGAAAAACTGTTTTTT. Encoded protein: CASSAAPGTNEKLFF.

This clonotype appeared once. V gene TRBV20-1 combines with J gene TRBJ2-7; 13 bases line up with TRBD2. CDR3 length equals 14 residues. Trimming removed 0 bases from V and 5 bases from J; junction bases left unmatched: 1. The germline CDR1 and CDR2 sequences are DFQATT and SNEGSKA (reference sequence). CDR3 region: CSARDTSGRDEQYF. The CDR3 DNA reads TGCAGTGCTAGAGATACTAGCGGGAGGGACGAGCAGTACTTC.

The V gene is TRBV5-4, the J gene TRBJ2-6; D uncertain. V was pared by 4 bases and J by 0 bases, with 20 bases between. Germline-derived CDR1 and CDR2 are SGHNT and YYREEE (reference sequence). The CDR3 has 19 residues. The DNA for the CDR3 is TGTGCCAGCAGCCAATCGGCAGACTCCCTATCCTCTGGGGCCAACGTCCTGACTTTC. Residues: CASSQSADSLSSGANVLTF.